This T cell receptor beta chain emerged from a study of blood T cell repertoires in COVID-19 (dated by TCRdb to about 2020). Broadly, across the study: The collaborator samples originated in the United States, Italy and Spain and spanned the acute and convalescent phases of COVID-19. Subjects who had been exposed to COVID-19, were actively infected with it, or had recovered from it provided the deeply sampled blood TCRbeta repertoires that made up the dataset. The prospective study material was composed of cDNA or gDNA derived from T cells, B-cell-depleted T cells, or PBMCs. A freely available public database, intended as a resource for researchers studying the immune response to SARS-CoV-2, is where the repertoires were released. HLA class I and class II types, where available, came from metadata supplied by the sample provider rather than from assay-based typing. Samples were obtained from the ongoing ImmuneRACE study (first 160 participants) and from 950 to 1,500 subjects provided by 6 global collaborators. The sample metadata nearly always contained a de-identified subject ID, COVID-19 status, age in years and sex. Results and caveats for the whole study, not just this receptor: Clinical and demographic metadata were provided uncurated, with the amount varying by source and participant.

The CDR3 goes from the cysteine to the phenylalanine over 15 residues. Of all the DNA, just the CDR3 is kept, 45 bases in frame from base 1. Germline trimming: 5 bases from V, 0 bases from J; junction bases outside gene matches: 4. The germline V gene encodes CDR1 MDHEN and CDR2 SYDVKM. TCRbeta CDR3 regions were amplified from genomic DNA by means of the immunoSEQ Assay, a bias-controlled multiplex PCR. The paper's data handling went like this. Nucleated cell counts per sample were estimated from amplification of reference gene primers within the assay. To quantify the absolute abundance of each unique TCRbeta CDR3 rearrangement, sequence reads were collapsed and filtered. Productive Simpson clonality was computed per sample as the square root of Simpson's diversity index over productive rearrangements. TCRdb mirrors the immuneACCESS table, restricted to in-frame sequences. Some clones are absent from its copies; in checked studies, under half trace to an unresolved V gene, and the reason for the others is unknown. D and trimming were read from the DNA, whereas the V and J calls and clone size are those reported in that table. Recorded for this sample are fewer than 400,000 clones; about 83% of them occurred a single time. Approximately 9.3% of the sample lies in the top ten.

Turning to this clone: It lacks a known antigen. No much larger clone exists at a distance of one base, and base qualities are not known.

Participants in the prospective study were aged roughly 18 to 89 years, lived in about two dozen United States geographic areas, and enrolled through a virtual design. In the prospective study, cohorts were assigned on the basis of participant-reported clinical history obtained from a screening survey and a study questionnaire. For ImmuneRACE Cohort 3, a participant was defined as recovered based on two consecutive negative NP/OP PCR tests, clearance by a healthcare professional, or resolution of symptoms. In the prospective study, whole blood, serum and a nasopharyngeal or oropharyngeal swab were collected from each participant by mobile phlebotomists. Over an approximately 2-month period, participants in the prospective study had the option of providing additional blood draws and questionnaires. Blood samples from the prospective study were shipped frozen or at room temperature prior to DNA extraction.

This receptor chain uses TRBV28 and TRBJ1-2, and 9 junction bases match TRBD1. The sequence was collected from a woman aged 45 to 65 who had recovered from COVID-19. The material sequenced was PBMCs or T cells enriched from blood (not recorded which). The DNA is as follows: TGTGCCAGCAGTCGGGACAGGGCCGCTAACTATGGCTACACCTTC. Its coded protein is CASSRDRAANYGYTF.